Described below is a single T cell receptor (beta chain) sequence and its context. This entry belongs to a study of technical replicates of blood from four donors. Generated by immunoSEQ multiplex PCR, the TCRdb table keeps only in-frame clones and is missing some. The sample yields around 74,000 clones, 80% to 90% seen once. The sequencing input was PBMCs. This clonotype was obtained from a human donor in good health. Some clones in this sample may be carry-over from other donors' samples.

CDR3 region: CASSLGGSSFIAEAFF. CDR3 nucleotides: TGCGCCAGCAGCTTGGGTGGGAGCTCGTTCATCGCTGAAGCTTTCTTT. The chain links TRBV5-1 to TRBJ1-1; D not certain. The V gene lost 0 bases and the J gene lost 6 bases, with 18 bases spanning the gap. The CDR3 runs 16 residues. CDR1 SGHRS and CDR2 YFSETQ come from the germline V gene.